This T cell receptor beta chain was captured in a study of blood T cell repertoires in COVID-19. Overall study: The samples span acute and convalescent COVID-19 from the United States, Italy and Spain. Sample material is recorded as cDNA or gDNA derived from T cells, B-cell-depleted T cells, or PBMCs.

How the authors handled the data: Reference gene primer amplification in the assay estimated nucleated cell counts. Data came from immunoSEQ multiplex PCR; TCRdb stores just in-frame clones and leaves some out. The DNA was the basis for D and trimming; V, J and clone size are from that table. The sample has around 170,000 clones, approximately 79% seen once. This CDR3 region has 16 residues. With V trimmed by 3 bases and J by 0 bases, 3 bases remained unmatched. The V gene's germline CDR1 is MNHEY and CDR2 SMNVEV (reference sequence). The TCR was taken from a woman of 80 years or more with acute or convalescent COVID-19. This chain uses TRBV27 with TRBJ2-2, with TRBD2 matching 8 bases. The material sequenced was peripheral blood. The CDR3 DNA sequence: TGTGCCAGCAGTTTCGGGACTAGTACGAACACCGGGGAGCTGTTTTTT. Its protein is CASSFGTSTNTGELFF.